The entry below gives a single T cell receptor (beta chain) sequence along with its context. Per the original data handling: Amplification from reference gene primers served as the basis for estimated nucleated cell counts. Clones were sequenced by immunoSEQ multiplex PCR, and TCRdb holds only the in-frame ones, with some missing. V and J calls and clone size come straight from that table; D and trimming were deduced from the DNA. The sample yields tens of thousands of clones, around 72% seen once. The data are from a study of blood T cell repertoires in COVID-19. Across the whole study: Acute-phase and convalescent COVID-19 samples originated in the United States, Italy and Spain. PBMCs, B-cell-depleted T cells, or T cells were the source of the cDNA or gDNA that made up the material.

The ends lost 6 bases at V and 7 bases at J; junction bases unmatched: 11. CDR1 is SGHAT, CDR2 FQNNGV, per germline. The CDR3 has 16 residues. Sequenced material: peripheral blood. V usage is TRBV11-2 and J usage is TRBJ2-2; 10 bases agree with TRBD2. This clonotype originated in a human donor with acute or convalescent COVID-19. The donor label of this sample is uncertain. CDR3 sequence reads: CASRPGTSVFGGELFF. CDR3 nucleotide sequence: TGTGCCAGCAGGCCGGGGACTAGCGTATTCGGCGGGGAGCTGTTTTTT.